The clone carrying this T cell receptor (beta chain) occurred once. Data came from immunoSEQ multiplex PCR; TCRdb stores just in-frame clones and leaves some out. The table shows roughly 64,000 clones, with approximately 90% occurring only once. The CDR3 is 13 amino acids. The germline V gene has CDR1 SGHKS and CDR2 YYEKEE (reference sequence). Trimming stripped 1 base from V and 8 bases from J, with 10 bases between. This record belongs to a study of OX40 agonist ivuxolimab in advanced cancers. Overall study context: Checkpoint inhibitors had been given previously to 35% to 50% of patients.

The sequence was obtained from an adult with an advanced solid tumor such as melanoma, head and neck, liver or kidney cancer. The specimen was CD4+ or CD8+ T cells sorted from blood, collected in a trial of the OX40 agonist ivuxolimab. The V gene is TRBV5-5, the J gene TRBJ2-1, with D hard to call. The DNA for the CDR3 is TGTGCCAGCAGCTTGTGGTTAGTCGATGAGCAGTTCTTC. Amino acid sequence: CASSLWLVDEQFF.